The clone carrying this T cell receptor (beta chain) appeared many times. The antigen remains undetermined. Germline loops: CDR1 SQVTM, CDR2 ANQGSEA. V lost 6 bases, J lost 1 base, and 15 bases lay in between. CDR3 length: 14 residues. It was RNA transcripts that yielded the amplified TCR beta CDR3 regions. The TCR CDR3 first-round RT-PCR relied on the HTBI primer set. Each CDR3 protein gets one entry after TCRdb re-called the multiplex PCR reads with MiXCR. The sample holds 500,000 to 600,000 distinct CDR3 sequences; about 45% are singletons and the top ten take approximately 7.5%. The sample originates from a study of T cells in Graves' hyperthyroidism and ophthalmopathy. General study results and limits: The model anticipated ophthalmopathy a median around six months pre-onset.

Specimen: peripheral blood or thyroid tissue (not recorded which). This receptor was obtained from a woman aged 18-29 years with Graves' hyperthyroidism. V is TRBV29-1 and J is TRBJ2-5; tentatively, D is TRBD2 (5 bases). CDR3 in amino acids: CSVRRDDFQETQYF. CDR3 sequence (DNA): TGCAGCGTGCGCCGGGATGATTTCCAAGAGACCCAGTACTTC.